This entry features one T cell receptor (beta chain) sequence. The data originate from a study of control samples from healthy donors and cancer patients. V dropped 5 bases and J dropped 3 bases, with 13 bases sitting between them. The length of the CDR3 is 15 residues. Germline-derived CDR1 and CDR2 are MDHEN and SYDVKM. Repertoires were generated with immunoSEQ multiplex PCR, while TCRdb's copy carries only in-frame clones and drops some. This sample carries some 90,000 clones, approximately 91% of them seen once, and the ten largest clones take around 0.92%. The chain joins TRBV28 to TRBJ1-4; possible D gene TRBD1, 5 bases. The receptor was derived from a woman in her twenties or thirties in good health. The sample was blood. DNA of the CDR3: TGTGCCAGCAGTAAGAGGGACTCGCCTAATGAAAAACTGTTTTTT. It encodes CASSKRDSPNEKLFF.